The present TCR beta chain was sequenced within a study of identifying expanded T cells in peripheral blood. Study findings and constraints: Clone count variance between roughly 2-week samples rose with total template count.

The table lists this clone with a count of one. Its antigen is not known. Profiled with immunoSEQ multiplex PCR; TCRdb holds only in-frame clones, not every one. The sample holds 75,000 to 90,000 clones, approximately 84% seen once. The specimen was blood. This TCR was recovered from a person between 18 and 70 years old in good health.

This CDR3 reads CASSVESPSEQYF. The CDR3 DNA reads as TGTGCCAGCAGCGTAGAGTCCCCCAGCGAGCAGTACTTC. V is TRBV9 and J is TRBJ2-7; unclear D gene. The CDR3 contains 13 residues. Germline CDR1 is SGDLS and CDR2 is YYNGEE. The V and J ends lost 0 bases and 6 bases respectively, with 10 bases between them.